These T cell receptor beta chains were read from a single sample in a study of shared clonotypes between healthy human individuals. Produced via immunoSEQ multiplex PCR; TCRdb's table is partial and in-frame only. The sample lists some 800,000 clones, approximately 92% occurring once. The specimen sequenced was naive CD8+ T cells sorted from blood. The receptor source for this set is a young man in good health. The CDR3 runs from the conserved cysteine through the conserved F or W. Fields, in order: V gene, J gene, clone size, D gene, CDR3 protein, CDR3 DNA. The D gene is left open where the match is weak. Some rows mark clone size as missing; the rest say once, few, many or name a class of expanded clone.

V gene: TRBV5-6
J gene: TRBJ1-5
clone size: -
D gene: -
CDR3 protein: CASSPGGNQPQHF
CDR3 DNA: TGTGCCAGCAGCCCAGGGGGCAATCAGCCCCAGCATTTT

V gene: TRBV27
J gene: TRBJ2-1
clone size: -
D gene: -
CDR3 protein: CATTALGSYNEQFF
CDR3 DNA: TGTGCCACGACAGCTTTAGGCTCCTACAATGAGCAGTTCTTC

V gene: TRBV6-1
J gene: TRBJ2-2
clone size: -
D gene: -
CDR3 protein: CASSEPFIASSGTGELFF
CDR3 DNA: TGTGCCAGCAGTGAACCCTTTATAGCATCTTCGGGAACCGGGGAGCTGTTTTTT

V gene: TRBV9
J gene: TRBJ2-1
clone size: -
D gene: TRBD2
CDR3 protein: CASRPITGGPETNEQFF
CDR3 DNA: TGTGCCAGCAGGCCCATTACGGGAGGGCCAGAGACAAATGAGCAGTTCTTC

V gene: TRBV2
J gene: TRBJ2-7
clone size: -
D gene: -
CDR3 protein: CASTGTPLVYEQYF
CDR3 DNA: TGTGCCAGTACCGGGACCCCCTTGGTATACGAGCAGTACTTC

V gene: TRBV6-5
J gene: TRBJ2-1
clone size: -
D gene: TRBD2
CDR3 protein: CASCRFSGSCDEQFF
CDR3 DNA: TGTGCCAGCTGCAGGTTTAGCGGGAGTTGCGATGAGCAGTTCTTC

V gene: TRBV4-1
J gene: TRBJ2-7
clone size: -
D gene: -
CDR3 protein: CASSQTRGSYEQYF
CDR3 DNA: TGCGCCAGCAGCCAAACCAGGGGTTCCTACGAGCAGTACTTC

V gene: TRBV28
J gene: TRBJ1-5
clone size: -
D gene: TRBD1
CDR3 protein: CASSQRDRANQPQHF
CDR3 DNA: TGTGCCAGCAGCCAGCGGGACAGGGCTAATCAGCCCCAGCATTTT

V gene: TRBV7-2
J gene: TRBJ2-7
clone size: -
D gene: TRBD2
CDR3 protein: CASSFWGGSYEQYF
CDR3 DNA: TGTGCCAGCAGCTTTTGGGGGGGTTCCTACGAGCAGTACTTC

V gene: TRBV2
J gene: TRBJ2-1
clone size: -
D gene: TRBD1
CDR3 protein: CASSDPMGQQYNEQFF
CDR3 DNA: TGTGCCAGCAGTGACCCCATGGGACAGCAGTACAATGAGCAGTTCTTC

V gene: TRBV5-1
J gene: TRBJ2-1
clone size: -
D gene: -
CDR3 protein: CASSSFSESSYNEQFF
CDR3 DNA: TGCGCCAGCAGCTCTTTCAGCGAGAGCTCCTACAATGAGCAGTTCTTC

V gene: TRBV7-7
J gene: TRBJ2-7
clone size: -
D gene: TRBD1
CDR3 protein: CASSVAQGDYEQYF
CDR3 DNA: TGTGCTAGCAGCGTGGCCCAGGGGGACTACGAGCAGTACTTC

V gene: TRBV5-4
J gene: TRBJ2-1
clone size: -
D gene: TRBD2
CDR3 protein: CASSLASGNEQFF
CDR3 DNA: TGTGCCAGCAGCTTGGCTAGCGGTAATGAGCAGTTCTTC

V gene: TRBV19
J gene: TRBJ2-1
clone size: -
D gene: TRBD2
CDR3 protein: CASSEREVMWNEQFF
CDR3 DNA: TGTGCCAGTAGCGAGCGGGAGGTAATGTGGAATGAGCAGTTCTTC

V gene: TRBV5-1
J gene: TRBJ2-3
clone size: -
D gene: -
CDR3 protein: CASYGTSSTDTQYF
CDR3 DNA: TGCGCCAGTTACGGGACGTCTAGCACAGATACGCAGTATTTT

V gene: TRBV4-2
J gene: TRBJ2-1
clone size: once
D gene: TRBD2
CDR3 protein: CASSQDPTSGVVEFF
CDR3 DNA: TGTGCCAGCAGCCAAGATCCGACTAGCGGGGTAGTGGAGTTCTTC

V gene: TRBV28
J gene: TRBJ1-4
clone size: -
D gene: -
CDR3 protein: CASSLPSEINEKLFF
CDR3 DNA: TGTGCCAGCAGTTTGCCCAGCGAAATTAATGAAAAACTGTTTTTT

V gene: TRBV30
J gene: TRBJ2-1
clone size: -
D gene: -
CDR3 protein: CAWSVIDYNEQFF
CDR3 DNA: TGTGCCTGGAGTGTTATAGACTACAATGAGCAGTTCTTC

V gene: TRBV9
J gene: TRBJ2-4
clone size: -
D gene: -
CDR3 protein: CASSVGGTENIQYF
CDR3 DNA: TGTGCCAGCAGCGTAGGCGGGACAGAAAACATTCAGTACTTC

V gene: TRBV15
J gene: TRBJ2-2
clone size: -
D gene: -
CDR3 protein: CATSRWDRMNTGELFF
CDR3 DNA: TGTGCCACCAGCAGATGGGACCGGATGAACACCGGGGAGCTGTTTTTT

V gene: TRBV9
J gene: TRBJ2-5
clone size: -
D gene: TRBD1
CDR3 protein: CASSGGQGQETQYF
CDR3 DNA: TGTGCCAGCAGCGGGGGACAGGGCCAAGAGACCCAGTACTTC

V gene: TRBV9
J gene: TRBJ2-3
clone size: once
D gene: -
CDR3 protein: CASSVEGNSPTLTDTQYF
CDR3 DNA: TGTGCCAGCAGCGTAGAAGGAAACTCACCAACTCTCACAGATACGCAGTATTTT

V gene: TRBV6-4
J gene: TRBJ2-7
clone size: -
D gene: -
CDR3 protein: CASSDIAGANEQYF
CDR3 DNA: TGTGCCAGCAGTGACATAGCAGGGGCGAACGAGCAGTACTTC

V gene: TRBV6-5
J gene: TRBJ1-1
clone size: -
D gene: -
CDR3 protein: CASSSYRRGEAFF
CDR3 DNA: TGTGCCAGCAGTTCCTATCGTAGGGGGGAAGCTTTCTTT

V gene: TRBV7-9
J gene: TRBJ1-1
clone size: -
D gene: TRBD1
CDR3 protein: CASSSGQGANTEAFF
CDR3 DNA: TGTGCCAGCAGCTCGGGACAGGGGGCGAACACTGAAGCTTTCTTT

V gene: TRBV29-1
J gene: TRBJ2-2
clone size: -
D gene: -
CDR3 protein: CSVESLEANTGELFF
CDR3 DNA: TGCAGCGTTGAATCCCTAGAAGCGAACACCGGGGAGCTGTTTTTT

V gene: TRBV7-2
J gene: TRBJ2-2
clone size: -
D gene: -
CDR3 protein: CASSNWGRLNTGELFF
CDR3 DNA: TGTGCCAGCAGCAACTGGGGTAGGCTGAACACCGGGGAGCTGTTTTTT

V gene: TRBV2
J gene: TRBJ2-5
clone size: -
D gene: -
CDR3 protein: CASTPGGETQYF
CDR3 DNA: TGTGCCAGCACCCCAGGTGGGGAGACCCAGTACTTC

V gene: TRBV29-1
J gene: TRBJ2-2
clone size: -
D gene: TRBD2
CDR3 protein: CSVESWEGLNTGELFF
CDR3 DNA: TGCAGCGTTGAGTCTTGGGAGGGGCTGAACACCGGGGAGCTGTTTTTT

V gene: TRBV7-9
J gene: TRBJ2-2
clone size: -
D gene: -
CDR3 protein: CASSRIVLNTGELFF
CDR3 DNA: TGTGCCAGCAGCCGAATCGTACTGAACACCGGGGAGCTGTTTTTT